This is a list of T cell receptor beta chains from one sample in a study of vaccination and CD4 T cells after COVID-19. These receptors lack a known antigen. TCRdb analysed the PCR reads with MiXCR anew, one entry per CDR3 protein. The data contain about 18,000 distinct CDR3 sequences, 55% to 60% of them singletons. Source: CD4+ T cells from blood, cultured in vitro, taken after SARS-CoV-2 vaccination. All receptors come from a human donor who had recovered from COVID-19. CDR3s include the opening cysteine and the closing phenylalanine or tryptophan. Each record gives: J gene, D gene, clone size, V gene, CDR3 DNA, CDR3 protein. A D gene is named only where the DNA matches it firmly. Some rows mark clone size as missing; the rest say once, few, many or name a class of expanded clone.

TRBJ2-7,-,-,TRBV20-1,TGCAGTGCTAGTTCAGCTTACGAGCAGTACTTC,CSASSAYEQYF
TRBJ2-1,TRBD2,-,TRBV28,TGTGCCAGCAGTGCCCTAGCGGGAGTACGAAATGAGCAGTTCTTC,CASSALAGVRNEQFF
TRBJ2-7,TRBD2,-,TRBV10-1,TGCGCCAGCAGTCCTCTAGCGGCCGGGTTGGGAGAGCAGTACTTC,CASSPLAAGLGEQYF
TRBJ1-5,-,-,TRBV6-1,TGTGCCAGCAGGTGGGGCTTGAATCAGCCCCAGCATTTT,CASRWGLNQPQHF
TRBJ1-6,-,-,TRBV10-3,TGTGCCATCAGTGACCCCAGTGGCGGAGGCTCACCCCTCCACTTT,CAISDPSGGGSPLHF
TRBJ1-5,-,-,TRBV6-1,TGTGCCAGCAGTAGCCACAGGTCTGTCGAGGGGCCCCAGCATTTT,CASSSHRSVEGPQHF
TRBJ2-1,TRBD1,-,TRBV19,TGTGCCAGTAGTACCCCGGGACAGGGCTACAATGAGCAGTTCTTC,CASSTPGQGYNEQFF
TRBJ2-3,-,-,TRBV7-2,TGTGCCAGCAGCTTATTGGTGGATACGCAGTATTTT,CASSLLVDTQYF
TRBJ1-1,-,few,TRBV21-1,TGTGCCAGCAGTTTGCCAGGGACAGGGATCGCTTTCTTT,CASSLPGTGIAFF
TRBJ1-1,-,few,TRBV7-9,TGTGCCAGCAACAATCCGGTGAACACTGAAGCTTTCTTT,CASNNPVNTEAFF
TRBJ2-5,-,-,TRBV19,TGTGCCAGTAGTATAGATTGGGGGGAGACCCAGTACTTC,CASSIDWGETQYF
TRBJ1-5,TRBD1,-,TRBV12-3/TRBV12-4,TGTGCCAGCAGTCCCCGCCCGACAGGGATTCGGAATCAGCCCCAGCATTTT,CASSPRPTGIRNQPQHF
TRBJ2-1,-,-,TRBV12-3/TRBV12-4,TGTGCCAGCAGTTTAAGGCGGACAGAGGGTAATGAGCAGTTCTTC,CASSLRRTEGNEQFF
TRBJ1-1,-,-,TRBV9,TGTGCCAGCAGCGTAATCGGCGGAGAGTCCACTGAAGCTTTCTTT,CASSVIGGESTEAFF
TRBJ2-2,TRBD1,-,TRBV20-1,TGCAGTGCAAAAACAGGGGGCAACACCGGGGAGCTGTTTTTT,CSAKTGGNTGELFF
TRBJ2-3,-,few,TRBV7-8,TGTGCCAGCAGCCGATCCCGGATCTGGGGAGATACGCAGTATTTT,CASSRSRIWGDTQYF
TRBJ1-1,-,few,TRBV19,TGTGCCAGTCGCCGCGAGGTTGAAGCTTTCTTT,CASRREVEAFF
TRBJ2-7,TRBD1,-,TRBV7-2,TGTGCCAGCACCGCGGACAGGGGATATTATGAGCAGTACTTC,CASTADRGYYEQYF
TRBJ2-4,TRBD1,-,TRBV27,TGTGCCAGCAGAACTTCGACAGGGGTGCTAGCCAAAAACATTCAGTACTTC,CASRTSTGVLAKNIQYF
TRBJ1-6,-,few,TRBV6-1,TGTGCCAGCAGTGAAGTGAGGGGCAATTCACCCCTCCACTTT,CASSEVRGNSPLHF
TRBJ1-4,TRBD1,-,TRBV20-1,TGCAGTGCTAGGTTTGGGACAGCCATTGAAAAACTGTTTTTT,CSARFGTAIEKLFF
TRBJ2-1,-,-,TRBV20-1,TGCAGTGCTACGGAGGATAATTCGTATGAGCAGTTCTTC,CSATEDNSYEQFF
TRBJ1-2,-,-,TRBV6-1,TGTGCCAGCAGTCATACAAGTTTCTACTATGGCTACACCTTC,CASSHTSFYYGYTF
TRBJ1-5,-,-,TRBV6-2/TRBV6-3,TGTGCCAGCAGTTACAACTTGCCGGTCAGGGATCGACCCCAGCATTTT,CASSYNLPVRDRPQHF
TRBJ1-2,TRBD1,-,TRBV5-1,TGCGCCAGCAGCACCCGGGACAGGGGCTATGGCTACACCTTC,CASSTRDRGYGYTF
TRBJ2-2,-,-,TRBV27,TGTGCCAGCAGTTGGGGATGGCAGAACACCGGGGAGCTGTTTTTT,CASSWGWQNTGELFF
TRBJ2-2,-,-,TRBV7-8,TGTGCCAGCAGCTTAAGTAGTTTAACCGGGGAGCTGTTTTTT,CASSLSSLTGELFF
TRBJ1-1,-,-,TRBV7-9,TGTGCCAGCAGCTTAGCGGGACGGAACACTGAAGCTTTCTTT,CASSLAGRNTEAFF
TRBJ1-2,-,-,TRBV6-2/TRBV6-3,TGTGCCAGCAGTTGGGACAAAATTTCCTATGGCTACACCTTC,CASSWDKISYGYTF
TRBJ2-1,TRBD2,-,TRBV24-1,TGTGCCACCAGTGATGGGGGACTAGCTAATGAGCAGTTCTTC,CATSDGGLANEQFF
TRBJ2-1,TRBD1,-,TRBV9,TGTGCCAGCAGCGTAGCTCCGAGGGGGCTTTCCTACAATGAGCAGTTCTTC,CASSVAPRGLSYNEQFF
TRBJ1-2,TRBD1,-,TRBV6-1,TGTGCCAGCACCGGGACAGTCCCAGGCTATGGCTACACCTTC,CASTGTVPGYGYTF
TRBJ1-2,-,-,TRBV7-2,TGTGCCAGCAGCTTAACGAGGGCGACAGGCTATGGCTACACCTTC,CASSLTRATGYGYTF
TRBJ2-1,-,-,TRBV20-1,TGCAGTGCTATCCGGGACCCGACGACTGAGCAGTTCTTC,CSAIRDPTTEQFF
TRBJ2-3,TRBD1,-,TRBV10-3,TGTGCCACCGAACCGGGACAGGGCACAGATACGCAGTATTTT,CATEPGQGTDTQYF
TRBJ2-3,-,-,TRBV5-4,TGTGCCAGCAGCCGCACTAGCACAGATACGCAGTATTTT,CASSRTSTDTQYF
TRBJ2-5,TRBD2,once,TRBV29-1,TGCAGCGGGAGCGGGAGGACCCTAGAGACCCAGTACTTC,CSGSGRTLETQYF
TRBJ2-5,-,few,TRBV6-1,TGTGCCAGCAGTCACAGGGTCCAAGAGACCCAGTACTTC,CASSHRVQETQYF
TRBJ1-1,-,-,TRBV12-3/TRBV12-4,TGTGCCAGCACCGGAAGTGGGGTTATTAGCACTGAAGCTTTCTTT,CASTGSGVISTEAFF
TRBJ2-3,-,few,TRBV24-1,TGTGCCACCAGTGATTCCCTCGGGCTAGCTACAGATACGCAGTATTTT,CATSDSLGLATDTQYF
TRBJ1-5,-,-,TRBV27,TGTGCCAGCAGCCGGGCGTGGGGTAATCAGCCCCAGCATTTT,CASSRAWGNQPQHF